This T cell receptor (beta chain) was retrieved from a study of CXCR4 blockade with PD-1 therapy in pancreatic cancer. This clone has more than one count but fewer than ten. Its antigen is undetermined. General study results and limits: Only TCRbeta chains were sequenced here.

This table comes from immunoSEQ multiplex PCR, and its TCRdb copy is limited to in-frame clones, with some not included. In the table there are thousands of clones, around 62% of which are singletons. The receptor was derived from a human donor with pancreatic ductal adenocarcinoma. The sample taken for sequencing was tumor tissue.

In DNA, the CDR3 is TGTGCCAGCATCCGGACAGGTTGGGACAGATACAATGAGCAGTTCTTC. Encoded protein: CASIRTGWDRYNEQFF. This chain links TRBV6-8 with TRBJ2-1, with 7 bases lining up with TRBD1. V was pared by 7 bases and J by 4 bases, with 13 bases of the junction left unmatched. The CDR3 totals 16 residues. In germline, CDR1 is MNHGY, CDR2 SAAAGT.